This T cell receptor beta chain emerged from a study of T cells in Graves' hyperthyroidism and ophthalmopathy (dated by TCRdb to the late 2010s). Background for the entire study: Peripheral blood samples were taken at initial diagnosis, before any treatment was given. TCR V-J signatures able to tell the groups apart were searched for in a discovery cohort of some 100 patients, of whom more than 40 had Graves' ophthalmopathy and roughly 58 had stable Graves' hyperthyroidism. An independent validation cohort of 18 to 20 hyperthyroidism patients and more than 15 patients who later progressed to ophthalmopathy tested prospective prediction of ophthalmopathy. The 95 to 100 discovery patients were randomly divided into training and test sets at a 7:3 ratio. In addition, the study compared T-cell repertoires in thyroid tissue and in blood from roughly six Graves' hyperthyroidism patients. Once sampling was done, hyperthyroidism patients were given methimazole at a starting dose of 30 mg daily, whereas ophthalmopathy patients were given high-dose intravenous methylprednisolone. According to the paper, TCR Vbeta CDR3 sequencing was carried out on 135 peripheral blood samples, which came from around 43 ophthalmopathy, around 75 hyperthyroidism and roughly 17 progressor patients. General conclusions and limits of the study: In validation, the model predicted progression to ophthalmopathy a median of about 5.9 months before onset, with around 70% sensitivity and roughly 79% specificity. Most expanded thyroid clonotypes (frequency above 0.001) were also detected in blood, a finding suggesting that blood repertoires may reflect thyroid immune responses. Sample size was not statistically predetermined, and blinding of investigators to group allocation was not performed. In cross-validation, a model built on a 13 V-J signature told ophthalmopathy apart from stable hyperthyroidism with 87.88% sensitivity and 81% to 82% specificity, and in testing the same model reached 80%/75%.

V sheds 3 bases and J sheds 1 base, leaving 6 bases between their ends. According to the germline V gene (reference sequence), CDR1 reads LGHDT and CDR2 reads YNNKEL. Its CDR3 holds 13 amino acids, cysteine through phenylalanine. The sequence is cut down to CDR3 DNA, 39 bases in frame from base 1. Moderately to severely active disease, a Clinical Activity Score of at least 3, a NOSPECS grade of at least 4, and a duration under 3 months were present in ophthalmopathy patients. The study excluded patients with uncontrolled infections, other autoimmune diseases, pregnancy or lactation. Diagnoses were based on clinical symptoms, serum thyroxine and TRAb, thyroid ultrasound and orbital computed tomography. Ficoll-Paque density gradient centrifugation was used to isolate PBMCs from approximately 11 ml of fresh peripheral blood. Total RNA was extracted with Trizol reagent, and quality was checked on an Agilent 2100 Bioanalyzer.

The TCR beta CDR3 regions were amplified from RNA transcripts. The TCR CDR3 was subjected to a first round of RT-PCR using the HTBI primer set and the Qiagen OneStep RT-PCR kit. Libraries were constructed in a second round of multiplex PCR, after which size selection and purification were performed. Libraries were sequenced paired-end with 100 bp reads on an Illumina HiSeq2000. Processing in the source paper ran as follows. SOAPnuke was used to process the raw data, throwing out any read that contained adapters or uncalled bases, had a mean Phred below 15, or lacked an exact constant-primer or identifier match. COPE v1.2.5 was used to merge high-quality paired reads, and clonotypes were defined as unique nucleotide sequences. MiTCR v1.1 was used to align the clonotypes against IMGT TRBV, TRBD and TRBJ reference segments. Analysis was restricted to V-J combinations with a frequency above 0.0001, which covered roughly 99% of repertoires. A TCS score was defined as the ratio of F50 (clonal expansion) to E x V (chaos), with BLOSUM62-based TCRdist applied between CDR3 peptides within each V-J. Welch's t-statistics and random forest reduced fewer than 550 V-J features to 13, which were used in a naive Bayes classifier (R e1071). The raw public reads went through TCRdb reprocessing: fastp at Q25, MiXCR clone calling, in-frame beta chains kept. One record per CDR3 amino acid sequence lists the most common genes and DNA. The V and J calls and clone size are TCRdb's, not the authors'. The sample table records about 290,000 distinct CDR3 sequences; about 19% of these occur just once. Of the sample, about 35% falls within the top ten clones.

Comments on this clonotype: Its specific antigen is unknown. Per-nucleotide qualities are absent, and no much larger clonotype sits a single base away.

The sequencing sample was made of blood. The source of this sequence is a man aged 50 to 59 with Graves' ophthalmopathy. The chain uses TRBV3-1 and TRBJ1-2, with the D segment identity uncertain. For the CDR3, the sequence is CASSQAINYGYTF. In nucleotides, the sequence is TGTGCCAGCAGCCAGGCTATTAACTATGGCTACACCTTC.